This T cell receptor beta chain emerged from a study of cytomegalovirus exposure and HLA in healthy donors. Points on this clone: Its target is unknown. Within the sample, other DNA sequences also encode this same CDR3.

Separate from the approximately 700-subject first cohort was the approximately 120-subject validation cohort, to which the donors belonged. The CDR3 has 16 amino acids. J lost 3 bases, V lost 5 bases, and 4 bases had no gene match. From germline, CDR1 is SEHNR and CDR2 FQNEAQ (reference sequence). Whole-study results and caveats: A later analysis found first-cohort TCR clusters tended to co-occur in the 130 or so validation repertoires. CMV antigen specificity of three CMV-associated chains was confirmed in vitro.

TCRdb's copy holds only in-frame clones and misses some; the assay was immunoSEQ multiplex PCR. The data contain about 150,000 clones, about 90% of them singletons. The sequence derives from a young woman in good health and CMV-seropositive. The rearrangement uses TRBV7-9 and TRBJ1-6, with 10 nucleotides matching TRBD1. Sequenced input: PBMCs. The chain's CDR3 is CASSMGQGFYNSPLHF. In DNA form, the CDR3 reads TGTGCCAGCAGCATGGGACAGGGGTTCTATAATTCACCCCTCCACTTT. The full variable domain, its missing parts supplied by reference TRBV7-9 and TRBJ1-6, is DTGVSQNPRHKITKRGQNVTFRCDPISEHNRLYWYRQTLGQGPEFLTYFQNEAQLEKSRLLSDRFSAERPKGSFSTLEIQRTEQGDSAMYLCASSMGQGFYNSPLHFGNGTRLTVT.